These T cell receptor beta chains were read from a single sample in a study of human T cells and chemical hapten exposure. TCRdb re-called the 5' RACE reads through MiXCR, storing one row per CDR3 protein. The sample contains approximately 150,000 distinct CDR3 sequences, 3.5% to 5% of which appear only once. Source of these receptors: a female donor in good health. Each CDR3 is given with its conserved first and last residue. Each record gives: V gene, D gene, clone size, J gene, CDR3 DNA, CDR3 protein. The D gene is left open where the match is weak. The size field is filled for only some rows; it gives once, few, many or a size class.

TRBV29-1	TRBD1	many	TRBJ1-2	TGCAGCGTTGAAGATGTTCGAGATGGGAGGGACAGGGGGCTCCGTTGGGGCTACACCTTC	CSVEDVRDGRDRGLRWGYTF
TRBV10-3	.	many	TRBJ2-4	TGTGCCATCAGTGAGTCGGGACCAAACATTCAGTACTTC	CAISESGPNIQYF
TRBV6-1	.	many	TRBJ1-2	TGTGCCAGCAGTGAATCGTGGGACCGGAGCTACACCTTC	CASSESWDRSYTF
TRBV6-5	.	many	TRBJ2-7	TGTGCCGGGGACGAGCAGTACTTC	CAGDEQYF
TRBV19	TRBD1	many	TRBJ2-1	TGTGCCAGTAGTACCGGGGACAGCGACTTTTACAATGAGCAGTTCTTC	CASSTGDSDFYNEQFF
TRBV29-1	.	few	TRBJ1-6	TGCAGCGGTAATTCACCCCTCCACTTT	CSGNSPLHF
TRBV5-6	.	many	TRBJ1-5	TGTGCCAGCAGCTTGTGGGGGGGCAGCAATCAGCCCCAGCATTTT	CASSLWGGSNQPQHF
TRBV20-1	TRBD1	few	TRBJ2-2	TGCAGTGCTGTCCGGGACAGAAACACCGGGGAGCTGTTTTTT	CSAVRDRNTGELFF
TRBV5-5	TRBD1	few	TRBJ1-2	TGTGCCAGCAGCACCGCGGGACAGGGCAGGAATGGCTACACCTTC	CASSTAGQGRNGYTF
TRBV13	TRBD1	.	TRBJ1-2	TGTGCCAGCAGCTCCCTCCTCCTCGACAGGGGGTGTGACTATGGCTACACCTTC	CASSSLLLDRGCDYGYTF
TRBV12-3/TRBV12-4	.	many	TRBJ2-3	TGTGCCAGCAGTTTAGCGGGGGAGTTCACAGATACGCAGTATTTT	CASSLAGEFTDTQYF
TRBV6-1	.	many	TRBJ1-2	TGTGCCAGCAGTGAATGGGGGGACAACTATGGCTACACCTTC	CASSEWGDNYGYTF
TRBV7-2	TRBD1	many	TRBJ1-1	TGTGCCAGCAGCTCTCCGACAGGGGGTTATATTACTGAAGCTTTCTTT	CASSSPTGGYITEAFF
TRBV12-3/TRBV12-4	.	many	TRBJ1-1	TGTGCCAGCAGTTTATTAGGAGGGGACACTGAAGCTTTCTTT	CASSLLGGDTEAFF
TRBV12-3/TRBV12-4	TRBD1	many	TRBJ2-2	TGTGCCAGCAGTCTTAGGACAGGGTCGGACACCGGGGAGCTGTTTTTT	CASSLRTGSDTGELFF
TRBV6-6	.	many	TRBJ2-5	TGTGCCAGCAGCTACCGGGGGCTCCAAGAGACCCAGTACTTC	CASSYRGLQETQYF
TRBV28	.	many	TRBJ1-5	TGTGCCAGCAGTTGGGGCACCTCTAATCAGCCCCAGCATTTT	CASSWGTSNQPQHF
TRBV5-1	.	many	TRBJ2-3	TGCGCCAGCAGCTTGTACACCTCAGCAGCAGATACGCAGTATTTT	CASSLYTSAADTQYF
TRBV7-9	TRBD1	many	TRBJ1-6	TGTGCCAGCAGCTTAGTCTACGGAGGGGGCAGCTTATTGAGCTCCTATAATTCACCCCTCCACTTT	CASSLVYGGGSLLSSYNSPLHF
TRBV28	TRBD1	many	TRBJ1-2	TGTGCCAGCAGCCTCCGGGACAGGAGCTATGGCTACACCTTC	CASSLRDRSYGYTF
TRBV28	TRBD1	many	TRBJ1-1	TGTGCCAGCAGAGCAGGGGGGACGAACACTGAAGCTTTCTTT	CASRAGGTNTEAFF
TRBV3-1	.	many	TRBJ1-5	TGTGCCAGCAGCCCAAGTCAGGGAATACATCAGCCCCAGCATTTT	CASSPSQGIHQPQHF
TRBV9	TRBD2	many	TRBJ2-1	TGTGCCAGCAGTGAGACTAGCGGGGTTTACAATGAGCAGTTCTTC	CASSETSGVYNEQFF
TRBV28	.	many	TRBJ2-2	TGTGCCAGCAGTCCTCAGGGTTTCACACGGGGCAGTACCGGGGAGCTGTTTTTT	CASSPQGFTRGSTGELFF
TRBV18	.	.	TRBJ1-2	TGTGCCAGCTCACCAGTGGGACGGGACTATGGCTACACCTTC	CASSPVGRDYGYTF
TRBV3-1	.	few	TRBJ1-5	TGTGCCAGCAGCCCAAGTCAGGGAAGACATCAGCCCCAGCATTTT	CASSPSQGRHQPQHF
TRBV4-3	TRBD2	many	TRBJ2-3	TGCGCCAGCAGCCCCAACCTAAGCGGGGCGGGAGATACGCAGTATTTT	CASSPNLSGAGDTQYF
TRBV7-2	.	many	TRBJ1-1	TGTGCCAGCAGCTTAGATGTAGGGGGCACTGAAGCTTTCTTT	CASSLDVGGTEAFF
TRBV5-1	TRBD2	few	TRBJ2-5	TGCGCCAGCAGCACGGACGGGACTAGCGACTCCTTTAGAGAGACCCAGTACTTC	CASSTDGTSDSFRETQYF